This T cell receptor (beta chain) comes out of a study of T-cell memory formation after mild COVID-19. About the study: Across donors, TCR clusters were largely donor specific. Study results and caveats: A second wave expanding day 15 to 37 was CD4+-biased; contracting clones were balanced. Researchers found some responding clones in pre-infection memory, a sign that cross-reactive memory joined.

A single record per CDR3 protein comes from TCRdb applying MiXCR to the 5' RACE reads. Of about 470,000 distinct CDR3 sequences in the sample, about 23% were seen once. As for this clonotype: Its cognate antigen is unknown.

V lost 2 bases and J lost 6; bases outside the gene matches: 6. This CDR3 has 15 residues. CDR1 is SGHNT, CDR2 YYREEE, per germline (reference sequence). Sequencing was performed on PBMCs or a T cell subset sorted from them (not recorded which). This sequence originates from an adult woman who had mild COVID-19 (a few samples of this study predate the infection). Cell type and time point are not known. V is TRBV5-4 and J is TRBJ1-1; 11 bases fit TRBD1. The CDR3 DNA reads TGTGCCAGCAGCTTCGGACAGGGGGCGTTTCCTGAAGCTTTCTTT. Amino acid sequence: CASSFGQGAFPEAFF.